One T cell receptor (beta chain) is described in this entry. Its antigen remains unknown. The source of the sample is a study of shared clonotypes between healthy human individuals. Broader study findings: Shared clonotypes: about 5.3% naive CD4, approximately 3.4% naive CD8, less than 2.5% memory CD4, 0.35% to 0.5% memory CD8.

The repertoire was sequenced with immunoSEQ multiplex PCR; TCRdb's copy has only in-frame clones and lacks some. Among some 1.5 million clones listed, roughly 98% were seen once. Trimming left V 6 bases short and J 5 bases short, with 11 bases between. Germline CDR1 MRHNA, CDR2 SNTAGT. The CDR3 runs to 12 residues. Investigators divided CD4+ cells into CD45RA+ naive and CD45RA-negative memory subsets. The source of this sequence is a man between 25 and 39 years old in good health. The source material was naive CD4+ T cells sorted from blood. Subset here: CD45RA+ positively selected. This chain joins TRBV6-4 and TRBJ2-7, with TRBD2 as a possible D gene (5 bases). The CDR3 DNA reads TGTGCCAGCAGGAGGGTCGTCGACGAGCAGTACTTC. Translating gives CASRRVVDEQYF.